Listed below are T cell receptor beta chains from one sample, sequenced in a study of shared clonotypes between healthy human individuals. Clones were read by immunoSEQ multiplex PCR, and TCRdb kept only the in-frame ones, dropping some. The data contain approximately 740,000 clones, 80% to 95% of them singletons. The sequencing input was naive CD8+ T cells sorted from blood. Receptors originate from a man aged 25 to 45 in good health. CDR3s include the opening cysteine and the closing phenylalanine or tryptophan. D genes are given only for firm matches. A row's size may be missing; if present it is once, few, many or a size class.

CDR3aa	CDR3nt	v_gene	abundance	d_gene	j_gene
CSVESPTYNEQFF	TGCAGCGTTGAGAGTCCGACTTACAATGAGCAGTTCTTC	TRBV29-1	NA	NA	TRBJ2-1
CATQEGRNTEAFF	TGTGCCACCCAGGAGGGGAGAAACACTGAAGCTTTCTTT	TRBV19	NA	NA	TRBJ1-1
CASSPRRAYEQYF	TGTGCCAGCAGCCCCCGGCGGGCGTACGAGCAGTACTTC	TRBV7-2	NA	NA	TRBJ2-7
CASSRDGSYEQYF	TGCGCCAGCAGCCGGGACGGCTCCTACGAGCAGTACTTC	TRBV4-1	NA	NA	TRBJ2-7
CAWALGQAYEQFF	TGTGCCTGGGCCCTTGGACAGGCCTATGAGCAGTTCTTC	TRBV30	NA	TRBD1	TRBJ2-1
CASSLESNTGELFF	TGTGCCAGCAGCTTAGAATCGAACACCGGGGAGCTGTTTTTT	TRBV7-6	NA	NA	TRBJ2-2
CASSQDRAGRAKNIQYF	TGCGCCAGCAGCCAAGATCGGGCAGGGAGGGCCAAAAACATTCAGTACTTC	TRBV4-1	NA	NA	TRBJ2-4
CASLLTAYEQYF	TGTGCCAGCCTACTGACAGCCTACGAGCAGTACTTC	TRBV6-1	NA	NA	TRBJ2-7
CASSMAFGNTIYF	TGTGCCAGCAGTATGGCTTTTGGAAACACCATATATTTT	TRBV2	NA	NA	TRBJ1-3
CASSSMGITDTQYF	TGTGCCAGCAGTTCGATGGGCATCACAGATACGCAGTATTTT	TRBV6-6	NA	NA	TRBJ2-3
CASSLTIKAPSYNEQFF	TGTGCCAGCAGCTTAACTATAAAGGCTCCTTCCTACAATGAGCAGTTCTTC	TRBV7-2	once	NA	TRBJ2-1
CASSLGGGSGYEQYF	TGTGCCAGCAGCTTAGGAGGGGGGAGCGGTTACGAGCAGTACTTC	TRBV11-2	NA	NA	TRBJ2-7
CASSQDETGADPTIYF	TGTGCCAGCAGCCAAGATGAGACAGGGGCGGATCCCACCATATATTTT	TRBV4-2	few	TRBD1	TRBJ1-3
CASGLINGDEQFF	TGTGCTAGTGGTTTGATTAACGGAGATGAGCAGTTCTTC	TRBV12-5	NA	NA	TRBJ2-1
CASSHRDSSYNEQFF	TGCGCCAGCAGCCACAGGGACAGCTCCTACAATGAGCAGTTCTTC	TRBV10-2	NA	TRBD1	TRBJ2-1
CASRPGTGSGNTIYF	TGTGCCAGCAGACCCGGGACAGGATCTGGAAACACCATATATTTT	TRBV2	NA	TRBD1	TRBJ1-3
CASSSLGRLGGDTQYF	TGTGCCAGCAGCTCATTAGGCCGTCTTGGAGGAGATACGCAGTATTTT	TRBV14	NA	NA	TRBJ2-3
CASSLRTGGELTEAFF	TGTGCCAGCAGCCTGCGGACAGGGGGAGAACTTACTGAAGCTTTCTTT	TRBV7-9	NA	TRBD1	TRBJ1-1
CASSDTGSGKLFF	TGTGCCAGCAGCGATACAGGGTCGGGAAAACTGTTTTTT	TRBV5-4	NA	NA	TRBJ1-4
CASSFVQGRETQYF	TGTGCCAGCAGCTTTGTACAGGGACGGGAGACCCAGTACTTC	TRBV7-9	NA	NA	TRBJ2-5
CASSIPGQGVIGELFF	TGTGCCAGTAGTATACCGGGACAGGGGGTGATCGGGGAGCTGTTTTTT	TRBV19	NA	TRBD1	TRBJ2-2
CASSQKVREGFGTDTQYF	TGTGCCAGCAGTCAAAAGGTGCGGGAGGGGTTTGGCACAGATACGCAGTATTTT	TRBV2	NA	TRBD2	TRBJ2-3
CASEDFTQETQYF	TGTGCCAGCGAGGACTTTACGCAAGAGACCCAGTACTTC	TRBV7-6	NA	NA	TRBJ2-5
CASSFRVGPYEQYF	TGTGCCAGCAGCTTCAGGGTTGGGCCCTACGAGCAGTACTTC	TRBV11-2	NA	NA	TRBJ2-7
CASSPPGAKNIQYF	TGTGCCAGCAGTCCACCCGGGGCCAAAAACATTCAGTACTTC	TRBV27	NA	NA	TRBJ2-4
CASSLLEGALHQPQHF	TGTGCCAGCAGTTTACTCGAGGGGGCGCTTCATCAGCCCCAGCATTTT	TRBV28	NA	TRBD1	TRBJ1-5
CASSLRQNYEQYF	TGCGCCAGCAGCTTGCGACAGAACTACGAGCAGTACTTC	TRBV5-1	once	NA	TRBJ2-7
CASSLSAETDTQYF	TGTGCCAGCAGCTTAAGTGCGGAGACAGATACGCAGTATTTT	TRBV7-3	once	NA	TRBJ2-3
CASSRTVEGNEKLFF	TGCGCCAGCAGTCGGACAGTCGAAGGGAATGAAAAACTGTTTTTT	TRBV4-1	NA	NA	TRBJ1-4
CASSLLMEQYF	TGTGCCAGCAGCCTTCTTATGGAGCAGTACTTC	TRBV11-2	NA	NA	TRBJ2-7
CASSPWDRTETQYF	TGTGCCAGCAGCCCGTGGGACAGAACGGAGACCCAGTACTTC	TRBV9	NA	TRBD1	TRBJ2-5
CASTPSRLNTEAFF	TGTGCCAGTACCCCCTCACGGTTGAACACTGAAGCTTTCTTT	TRBV25-1	NA	NA	TRBJ1-1
CASSLLASGSYNEQFF	TGTGCCAGCAGTTTATTGGCTAGCGGATCCTACAATGAGCAGTTCTTC	TRBV27	NA	TRBD2	TRBJ2-1
CASSYLTSGEETQYF	TGTGCCAGCAGTTACCTCACTAGCGGGGAAGAGACCCAGTACTTC	TRBV6-5	NA	TRBD2	TRBJ2-5
CASTLYLAGADTQYF	TGTGCCAGCACCCTATACCTAGCGGGAGCAGATACGCAGTATTTT	TRBV5-6	NA	TRBD2	TRBJ2-3
CASILSGSSYEQYF	TGTGCCAGCATCCTATCGGGCAGCTCCTACGAGCAGTACTTC	TRBV13	NA	NA	TRBJ2-7
CASGDLRETQYF	TGTGCCAGCGGTGACCTGCGGGAGACCCAGTACTTC	TRBV27	NA	NA	TRBJ2-5
CASSLAQGLADNEQFF	TGCGCCAGCAGCTTGGCCCAGGGACTAGCGGACAATGAGCAGTTCTTC	TRBV5-1	once	TRBD2	TRBJ2-1
CASSIRDQNTGELFF	TGTGCCAGCAGCATCCGGGACCAAAACACCGGGGAGCTGTTTTTT	TRBV7-9	NA	NA	TRBJ2-2
CASSYGGAYEQYF	TGTGCCAGCAGCTACGGAGGGGCCTACGAGCAGTACTTC	TRBV7-9	NA	NA	TRBJ2-7
CASSQVPVYEQYF	TGTGCCAGCAGCCAAGTACCTGTCTACGAGCAGTACTTC	TRBV14	NA	NA	TRBJ2-7
CASSLPGTGEGETQYF	TGTGCCAGCAGTTTACCCGGGACAGGGGAGGGAGAGACCCAGTACTTC	TRBV28	NA	TRBD1	TRBJ2-5
CATAELAGIYEQYF	TGTGCGACTGCTGAACTAGCGGGAATCTACGAGCAGTACTTC	TRBV15	NA	TRBD2	TRBJ2-7
CASSPGLAERAGELFF	TGCGCCAGCAGTCCCGGACTAGCGGAAAGGGCCGGGGAGCTGTTTTTT	TRBV4-3	NA	TRBD2	TRBJ2-2
CATAPGANTGELFF	TGTGCCACCGCCCCGGGGGCGAACACCGGGGAGCTGTTTTTT	TRBV27	NA	NA	TRBJ2-2
CASHSYYEQYF	TGTGCCAGCCACTCCTACTACGAGCAGTACTTC	TRBV2	NA	NA	TRBJ2-7
CASRQGTEAFF	TGTGCCAGCAGGCAGGGAACTGAAGCTTTCTTT	TRBV25-1	few	NA	TRBJ1-1
CASSVNTGELFF	TGTGCCAGCAGCGTCAACACCGGGGAGCTGTTTTTT	TRBV9	NA	NA	TRBJ2-2
CALDPTGGTGYTF	TGTGCCTTGGACCCGACAGGAGGAACTGGCTACACCTTC	TRBV30	NA	NA	TRBJ1-2
CAWSVGDPETQYF	TGTGCCTGGAGTGTGGGGGACCCAGAGACCCAGTACTTC	TRBV30	NA	NA	TRBJ2-5
CSVGASYPSGEQYF	TGCAGCGTTGGGGCTTCTTACCCTAGCGGCGAGCAGTACTTC	TRBV29-1	NA	TRBD2	TRBJ2-7
CATLAGNEQYF	TGTGCAACGCTAGCGGGAAACGAGCAGTACTTC	TRBV7-8	NA	TRBD2	TRBJ2-7
CASSTGGVYTEAFF	TGTGCCAGCAGTACAGGGGGCGTGTACACTGAAGCTTTCTTT	TRBV6-5	once	TRBD1	TRBJ1-1
CASSKDQTQYF	TGTGCCAGCAGCAAGGACCAGACCCAGTACTTC	TRBV9	NA	NA	TRBJ2-5
CASSQGNRGKYEQYF	TGCGCCAGCAGCCAAGGGAACAGGGGAAAGTACGAGCAGTACTTC	TRBV4-3	NA	TRBD1	TRBJ2-7
CSGSHEVGTEAFF	TGCAGCGGTTCACATGAGGTTGGCACTGAAGCTTTCTTT	TRBV29-1	NA	NA	TRBJ1-1
CASSLHNRVSPVPYQETQYF	TGTGCCAGCAGCTTGCATAACAGGGTATCCCCCGTTCCATATCAAGAGACCCAGTACTTC	TRBV5-4	NA	NA	TRBJ2-5